The rows below give T cell receptor beta chains drawn from one sample of a study of blood T cell repertoires in COVID-19. The assay was immunoSEQ multiplex PCR, and TCRdb's table has in-frame clones only and misses some. In the table there are roughly 150,000 clones, roughly 89% of which are singletons. Source material: peripheral blood. These TCRs come from a woman in her sixties or seventies with COVID-19, enrolled during active disease. The CDR3 runs from the conserved cysteine through the conserved F or W. The D gene is left open where the match is weak. For some rows the clone size is stated as once, few or many, or as a class when expanded; others skip it.

>14|.|TRBD1|TRBJ2-3|TRBV5-1
TGCGCCAGCAGCTTGGAGGGGGCCCAAGATACGCAGTATTTT
CASSLEGAQDTQYF
>14|.|.|TRBJ1-6|TRBV6-5
TGTGCCAGCAGTTACGACAGCACTAATTCACCCCTCCACTTT
CASSYDSTNSPLHF
>17|.|TRBD2|TRBJ2-3|TRBV5-5
TGTGCCAGCTTGGGGGGACTAGCGGGGGCCCAGGCAGATACGCAGTATTTT
CASLGGLAGAQADTQYF
>13|once|.|TRBJ2-7|TRBV30
TGTGCCTGTTATCCCACAGGTTCCTACGAGCAGTACTTC
CACYPTGSYEQYF
>15|.|.|TRBJ1-2|TRBV12-5
TGTGCTAGTGCCCCGGGGGGGGGCACGCCATATGGCTACACCTTC
CASAPGGGTPYGYTF
>15|.|TRBD2|TRBJ2-7|TRBV18
TGTGCCAGCGCCGGACTAGCGGGGGTGTCCTACGAGCAGTACTTC
CASAGLAGVSYEQYF
>12|.|.|TRBJ2-5|TRBV3-1/TRBV3-2
TGTGCCAGCAGCCCCCAGGGGGAGACCCAGTACTTC
CASSPQGETQYF
>14|.|TRBD1|TRBJ1-2|TRBV19
TGTGCCAGTAGTGCCTATTCCGGGACAGCGGACTACACCTTC
CASSAYSGTADYTF
>16|.|TRBD1|TRBJ1-5|TRBV7-2
TGTGCCAGCAGCTTAGGGGGACAGGGGGTAGCTCAGCCCCAGCATTTT
CASSLGGQGVAQPQHF
>14|.|TRBD2|TRBJ2-3|TRBV14
TGTGCCAGCAGGGCGGCGGGGGGTACAGATACGCAGTATTTT
CASRAAGGTDTQYF
>16|.|TRBD2|TRBJ2-1|TRBV5-4
TGTGCCAGCAGCTTGGAGCTAGCGGCATCCTACAATGAGCAGTTCTTC
CASSLELAASYNEQFF
>15|.|.|TRBJ1-2|TRBV5-6
TGTGCCAGCAGCCCAAACTACTCGGGGAACTATGGCTACACCTTC
CASSPNYSGNYGYTF
>16|.|TRBD1|TRBJ1-4|TRBV28
TGTGCCAGCAGTTCCTCGACAGGGAAAGATAATGAAAAACTGTTTTTT
CASSSSTGKDNEKLFF
>16|.|.|TRBJ2-5|TRBV24-1
TGTGCCACCAGTGACCAGGACGGTGGGGCCCAAGAGACCCAGTACTTC
CATSDQDGGAQETQYF